One and the same sample provided the 17 T cell receptor beta chains below, sequenced in a study of beta chain features in type 1 diabetes (dated by TCRdb to the late 2010s). Broader findings and caveats from the paper: A moderate but significant shortening of TCRB CDR3 length was observed in type 1 diabetes patients in all four CD4+ subsets.

The antigens these receptors bind are not known. Libraries were constructed by the immunoSEQ multiplex PCR assay. The entire amount of isolated RNA was reverse transcribed using the High Capacity cDNA Reverse Transcription Kit, so the sequenced TCRB transcripts were expressed ones. In TCRdb, the immuneACCESS table is reduced to in-frame sequences with V and J assigned. These tables do not hold every clone; where another copy was compared, an unresolved V gene accounts for under half, and the others remain unexplained. Present in this sample are under 350,000 clones, roughly a quarter of which were seen just once. The top ten hold roughly 0.011% of the sample. Material: naive CD4+ T cells from blood. In light of the paper, this sample's cell subset or site label describes: true naive CD4+ T cells. These receptors all come from a woman aged 25 to 39 with type 1 diabetes.

A few counts support this clone. CDR3 bases: TGTGCCTGGAGACGGACAGGGGAAAGGCCGGACACTGAAGCTTTCTTT. Translated, it gives CAWRRTGERPDTEAFF. The J gene is TRBJ1-1, the V gene TRBV30; 9 nucleotides align to TRBD1. The CDR3 contains 16 residues. CDR1 and CDR2 from the germline V gene are GTSNPN and SVGIG (reference sequence). V lost 3 bases and J lost 3; bases outside the gene matches: 11.

The chain recombines TRBV7-6 with TRBJ2-3, with D possibly being TRBD1 (8 bases). Trimming removed 4 bases from V and 1 base from J, with 15 bases in between. Germline CDR1 reads SGHVS; CDR2 reads FNYEAQ. CDR3 length: 16 amino acids. CDR3 nucleotide sequence: TGTGCCAGCAGCTGGGGACAGGCGGGGGGCACAGATACGCAGTATTTT. It translates to CASSWGQAGGTDTQYF. Variable domain in full (rest from reference TRBV7-6 and TRBJ2-3): GAGVSQSPRYKVTKRGQDVALRCDPISGHVSLYWYRQALGQGPEFLTYFNYEAQQDKSGLPNDRFSAERPEGSISTLTIQRTEQRDSAMYRCASSWGQAGGTDTQYFGPGTRLTVL.

The chain links TRBV4-1 to TRBJ1-5; 7 nucleotides match TRBD1. Germline CDR1 MGHRA, CDR2 YSYEKL. The ends lost 0 bases at V and 1 base at J; junction bases unmatched: 6. The CDR3 extends over 17 amino acids. The CDR3 nucleotides are TGCGCCAGCAGCCAAGATGAGCGCAGGGGGAGCAATCAGCCCCAGCATTTT. Translated, it gives CASSQDERRGSNQPQHF.

V usage is TRBV6-1 and J usage is TRBJ2-3; 8 bases map to TRBD2. V was clipped by 4 bases and J by 2 bases; unmatched bases: 5. Germline V CDR1 and CDR2: MNHNS, SASEGT. CDR3 length: 15 residues. CDR3 bases: TGTGCCAGCAGTGCCATAGCGGGATCCACAGATACGCAGTATTTT. It is translated as CASSAIAGSTDTQYF.

This rearrangement joins TRBV18 to TRBJ2-4; TRBD1 matches at 7 bases. The CDR3 is 17 amino acids. Losses at the gene ends were 1 base for V and 10 bases for J; bases not matched to a gene: 16. CDR1 is KGHSH and CDR2 is LQKENI in the germline V gene. CDR3 nucleotides: TGTGCCAGCTCACCACTAGGACAGGTTGCTTTGGACGAGATTCAGTACTTC. This codes for CASSPLGQVALDEIQYF.

The V call is TRBV4-2, the J call TRBJ2-3; 10 bases match TRBD2. Losses at the gene ends were 4 bases for V and 1 base for J; bases not matched to a gene: 14. The CDR3 has 19 amino acids. Germline CDR1 is LGHNA and CDR2 is YNFKEQ. CDR3 amino acids: CASSREREGSFGGTDTQYF. For the CDR3, the DNA is TGTGCCAGCAGCCGGGAGCGGGAGGGATCATTTGGGGGCACAGATACGCAGTATTTT.

Note on this clone: One end of the junction varies from germline; a read error may be responsible. J is TRBJ2-7 and V is TRBV7-7, with 8 bases matching TRBD2. The length of the CDR3 is 15 residues. CDR1 and CDR2 (germline): SSHAT, FNYEAQ (reference sequence). The CDR3 spells CASSLSSGSSYEQYF. DNA of the CDR3: TGTGCTAGCAGCTTATCGAGCGGGAGCTCCTACGAGCAGTACTTC.

This clone came up once. The chain links TRBV28 to TRBJ1-2; D is possibly TRBD1 (5 bases). V lost 2 bases and J 4 bases, leaving 11 bases between the germline ends. Germline V gene data show CDR1 as MDHEN and CDR2 as SYDVKM. The CDR3 is 14 amino acids. CDR3 region: CASSLNQGGYGYTF. The DNA of the CDR3 is TGTGCCAGCAGTTTAAACCAGGGTGGCTATGGCTACACCTTC.

The chain employs TRBV29-1 and TRBJ2-7, with a tentative D call TRBD2 (6 bases). This CDR3 is 16 amino acids long. Deletions cut 2 bases from V and 5 bases from J, with 22 bases between. Germline assignment: CDR1 SQVTM and CDR2 ANQGSEA. CDR3 loop: CSVERGVGGTNNEQYF. DNA of the CDR3: TGCAGCGTTGAAAGGGGCGTTGGGGGGACGAATAACGAGCAGTACTTC.

This clone was detected a few times. This sequence joins TRBV5-1 and TRBJ2-7; D possibly corresponds to TRBD1 (6 bases). CDR3 length: 12 amino acids. V dropped 3 bases and J dropped 3 bases, with 7 bases sitting between them. CDR1 SGHRS and CDR2 YFSETQ come from the germline V gene. The CDR3 here is CASSSQGYEQYF. CDR3 DNA: TGCGCCAGCAGCTCACAGGGCTACGAGCAGTACTTC.

This chain links TRBV29-1 with TRBJ2-5, with TRBD2 as a possible D gene (5 bases). The length of the CDR3 is 12 residues. Germline-derived CDR1 and CDR2 are SQVTM and ANQGSEA. Trimming took off 6 bases at V and 2 bases at J, with 10 bases between the two ends. The CDR3 region is CSVVGIQETQYF. The CDR3 region has the DNA TGCAGCGTCGTCGGGATACAAGAGACCCAGTACTTC.

The genes are TRBV7-3 and TRBJ1-2, with 8 nucleotides matching TRBD1. J gave up 7 bases and V 5 bases, and 15 bases lay outside the gene matches. Germline values: CDR1 SGHTA, CDR2 FQGTGA. The CDR3 spans 16 residues. In DNA, the CDR3 is TGTGCCAGCAGCGTACAGGGGGGCGGGTCGAGGGCTGGCTACACCTTC. This sequence encodes CASSVQGGGSRAGYTF.

This clone occurred a few times. The V call is TRBV2, the J call TRBJ2-5; 9 bases agree with TRBD1. This CDR3 region has 14 residues. The ends lost 3 bases at V and 6 bases at J; junction bases unmatched: 5. Germline values: CDR1 SNHLY, CDR2 FYNNEI. As DNA, the CDR3 is TGTGCCAGCAGTGAGGGACAGGGCGGAAAGACCCAGTACTTC. Its translation is CASSEGQGGKTQYF.

This rearrangement joins TRBV30 to TRBJ2-7, with 9 bases lining up with TRBD2. Per germline, CDR1 GTSNPN and CDR2 SVGIG (reference sequence). CDR3 length equals 15 residues. With 2 bases clipped from V and 4 bases from J, the junction kept 9 bases outside the gene matches. Here the CDR3 reads CAWSHLAGVRYEQYF. CDR3 DNA: TGTGCCTGGAGTCACTTAGCGGGAGTTAGGTACGAGCAGTACTTC.

The chain is built from TRBV5-1 and TRBJ2-2; TRBD2 matches 7 bases. The V gene's germline CDR1 is SGHRS and CDR2 YFSETQ. This CDR3 contains 15 residues. J was trimmed by 7 bases and V by 2 bases; bases with no gene match: 8. For the CDR3, the DNA is TGCGCCAGCAGCTTCGGACTAGTCGCGGACGGGGAGCTGTTTTTT. Translated, it gives CASSFGLVADGELFF.

This clone was seen a handful of times. The rearrangement links TRBV4-2 to TRBJ1-5, with TRBD1 as a possible D gene (5 bases). The V gene lost 0 bases and the J gene lost 2 bases, with 11 bases spanning the gap. This CDR3 is 16 amino acids long. Germline CDR1 reads LGHNA; CDR2 reads YNFKEQ. CDR3 loop: CASSQDLSGRNQPQHF. In DNA form, the CDR3 reads TGTGCCAGCAGCCAAGATCTTTCAGGGCGCAATCAGCCCCAGCATTTT.

This clone showed up just a few times. J is TRBJ1-5 and V is TRBV12-5; D is possibly TRBD1 (5 bases). This CDR3 is 13 amino acids long. Trimming stripped 5 bases from V and 5 bases from J, with 10 bases between. Germline-derived CDR1 and CDR2 are LGHNT and FRNRAP. The CDR3: CASGQGIDQPQHF. As DNA, the CDR3 is TGTGCTAGTGGTCAGGGTATAGATCAGCCCCAGCATTTT.